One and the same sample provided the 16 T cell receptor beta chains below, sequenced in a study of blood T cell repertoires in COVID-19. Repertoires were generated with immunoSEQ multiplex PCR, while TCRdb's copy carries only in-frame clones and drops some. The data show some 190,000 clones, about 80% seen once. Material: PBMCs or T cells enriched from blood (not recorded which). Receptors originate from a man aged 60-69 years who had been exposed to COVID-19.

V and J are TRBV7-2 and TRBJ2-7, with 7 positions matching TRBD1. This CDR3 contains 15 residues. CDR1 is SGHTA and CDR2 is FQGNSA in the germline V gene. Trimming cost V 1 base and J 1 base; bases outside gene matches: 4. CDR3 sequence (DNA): TGTGCCAGCAGCTTAGTTGGGACAGTGTCCTACGAGCAGTACTTC. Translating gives CASSLVGTVSYEQYF.

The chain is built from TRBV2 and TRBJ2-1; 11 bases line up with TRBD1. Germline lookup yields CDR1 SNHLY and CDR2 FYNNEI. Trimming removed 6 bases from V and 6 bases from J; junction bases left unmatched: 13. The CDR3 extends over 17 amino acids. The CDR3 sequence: CASSRDRGVISGNEQFF. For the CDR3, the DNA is TGTGCCAGCAGCCGGGACAGGGGGGTAATTTCGGGCAATGAGCAGTTCTTC. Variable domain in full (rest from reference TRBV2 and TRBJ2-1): EPEVTQTPSHQVTQMGQEVILRCVPISNHLYFYWYRQILGQKVEFLVSFYNNEISEKSEIFDDQFSVERPDGSNFTLKIRSTKLEDSAMYFCASSRDRGVISGNEQFFGPGTRLTVL.

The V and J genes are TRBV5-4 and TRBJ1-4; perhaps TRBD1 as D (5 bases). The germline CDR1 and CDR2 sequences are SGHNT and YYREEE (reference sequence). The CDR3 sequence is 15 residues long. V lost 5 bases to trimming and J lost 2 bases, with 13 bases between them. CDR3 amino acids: CASRTMGQTNEKLFF. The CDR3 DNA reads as TGTGCCAGCAGAACCATGGGGCAGACTAATGAAAAACTGTTTTTT.

CDR3 bases: TGTGCCAGCAGCTCCCACTTGAACACTGAAGCTTTCTTT. Protein: CASSSHLNTEAFF. The chain recombines TRBV7-8 with TRBJ1-1; D gene uncertain. This CDR3 is built from 13 residues. Germline CDR1 is SGHVS and CDR2 is FQNEAQ. V was pared by 4 bases and J by 0 bases, with 6 bases between. Filled out from reference TRBV7-8 and TRBJ1-1, the complete variable domain reads GAGVSQSPRYKVAKRGQDVALRCDPISGHVSLFWYQQALGQGPEFLTYFQNEAQLDKSGLPSDRFFAERPEGSVSTLKIQRTQQEDSAVYLCASSSHLNTEAFFGQGTRLTVV.

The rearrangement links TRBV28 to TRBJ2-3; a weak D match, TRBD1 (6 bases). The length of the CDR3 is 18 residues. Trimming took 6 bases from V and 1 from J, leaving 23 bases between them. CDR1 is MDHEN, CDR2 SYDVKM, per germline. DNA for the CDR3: TGTGCCAGCAGACGTTTGTGGGGGATCGGACAGCGCACAGATACGCAGTATTTT. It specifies CASRRLWGIGQRTDTQYF.

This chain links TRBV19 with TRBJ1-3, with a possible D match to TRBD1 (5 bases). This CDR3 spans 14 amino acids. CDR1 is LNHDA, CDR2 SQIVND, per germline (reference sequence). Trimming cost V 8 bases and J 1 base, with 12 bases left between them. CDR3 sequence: CASYDPGSGNTIYF. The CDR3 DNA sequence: TGTGCCAGTTATGATCCAGGGTCTGGAAACACCATATATTTT.

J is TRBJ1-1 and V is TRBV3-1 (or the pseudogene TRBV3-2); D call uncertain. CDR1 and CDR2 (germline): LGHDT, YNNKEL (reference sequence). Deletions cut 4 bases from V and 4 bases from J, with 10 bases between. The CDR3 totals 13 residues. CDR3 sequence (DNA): TGTGCCAGCAGCCTGGGGAGGTTCACTGAAGCTTTCTTT. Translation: CASSLGRFTEAFF.

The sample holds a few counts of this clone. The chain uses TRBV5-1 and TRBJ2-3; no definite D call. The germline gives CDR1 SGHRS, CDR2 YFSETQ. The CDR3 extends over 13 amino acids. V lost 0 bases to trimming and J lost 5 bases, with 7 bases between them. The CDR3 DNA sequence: TGCGCCAGCAGCTTGGAAGTAGTAGATACGCAGTATTTT. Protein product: CASSLEVVDTQYF.

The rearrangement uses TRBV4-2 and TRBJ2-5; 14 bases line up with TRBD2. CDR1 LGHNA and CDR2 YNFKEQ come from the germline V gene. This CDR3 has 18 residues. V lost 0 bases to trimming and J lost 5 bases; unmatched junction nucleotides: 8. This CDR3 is CASSQDGLAGGVGETQYF. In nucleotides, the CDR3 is TGTGCCAGCAGCCAAGATGGACTAGCGGGAGGAGTGGGGGAGACCCAGTACTTC.

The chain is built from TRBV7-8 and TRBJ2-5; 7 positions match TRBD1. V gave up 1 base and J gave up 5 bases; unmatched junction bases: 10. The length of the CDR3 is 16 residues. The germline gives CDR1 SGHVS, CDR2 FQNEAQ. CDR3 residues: CASSLGRQGTRETQYF. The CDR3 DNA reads TGTGCCAGCAGCTTAGGCCGACAGGGCACCAGGGAGACCCAGTACTTC.

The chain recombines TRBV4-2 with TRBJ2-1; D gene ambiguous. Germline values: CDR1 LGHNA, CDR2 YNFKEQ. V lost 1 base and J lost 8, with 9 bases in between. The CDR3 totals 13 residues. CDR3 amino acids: CASSQGREDEQFF. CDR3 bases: TGTGCCAGCAGCCAAGGACGAGAGGATGAGCAGTTCTTC.

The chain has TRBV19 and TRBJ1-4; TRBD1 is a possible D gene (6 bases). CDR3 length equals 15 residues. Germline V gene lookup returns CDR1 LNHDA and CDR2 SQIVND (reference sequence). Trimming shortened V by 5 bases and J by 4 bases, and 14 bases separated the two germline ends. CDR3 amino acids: CASSPQGNGNEKLFF. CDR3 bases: TGTGCCAGTAGTCCTCAGGGGAATGGTAATGAAAAACTGTTTTTT.

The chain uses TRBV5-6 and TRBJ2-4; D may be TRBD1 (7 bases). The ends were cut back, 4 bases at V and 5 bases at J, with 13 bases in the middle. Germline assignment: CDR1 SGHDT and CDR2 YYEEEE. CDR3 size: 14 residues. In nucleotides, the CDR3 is TGTGCCAGCAGCCCCCTCAGGGGGGAAAACATTCAGTACTTC. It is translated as CASSPLRGENIQYF.

CDR3 residues: CATSRGLQGLILDEQYF. The CDR3 DNA follows: TGTGCCACCAGCAGAGGACTTCAGGGATTAATCTTGGACGAGCAGTACTTC. The gene calls are TRBV15 and TRBJ2-7; tentative D call: TRBD1 (5 bases). Between the trimmed V and J ends, which lost 1 base and 5 bases, there was a span of 21 bases. The CDR3 contains 17 residues. In germline, CDR1 is LNHNV, CDR2 YYDKDF (reference sequence).

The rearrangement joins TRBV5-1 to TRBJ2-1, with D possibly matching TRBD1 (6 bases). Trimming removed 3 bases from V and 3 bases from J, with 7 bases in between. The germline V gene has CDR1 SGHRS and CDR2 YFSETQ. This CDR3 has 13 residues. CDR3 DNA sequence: TGCGCCAGCAGCTCAGGGGACTACAATGAGCAGTTCTTC. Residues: CASSSGDYNEQFF.

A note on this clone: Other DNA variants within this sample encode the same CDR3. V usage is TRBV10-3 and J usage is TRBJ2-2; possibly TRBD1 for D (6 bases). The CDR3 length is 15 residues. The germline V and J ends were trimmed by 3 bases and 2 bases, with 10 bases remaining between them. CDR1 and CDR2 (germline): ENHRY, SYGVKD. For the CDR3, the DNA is TGTGCCATCAGTGAAAGGGGGACCAACACCGGGGAGCTGTTTTTT. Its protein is CAISERGTNTGELFF.